What follows are 8 T cell receptor beta chains derived from one specimen sequenced in a study of T cell changes during pregnancy in multiple sclerosis. The method was immunoSEQ multiplex PCR; TCRdb's version includes in-frame clones alone and lacks a portion of them. The sample lists fewer than 55,000 clones; 85% to 95% were seen once. Sequenced material: peripheral blood. These receptors were obtained from a female donor with multiple sclerosis, enrolled in a pregnancy study.

This clone was observed once. V is TRBV7-2 and J is TRBJ1-5; D ambiguous. Trimming took off 1 base at V and 7 bases at J, with 17 bases between the two ends. The CDR3 is made up of 16 amino acids. The germline CDR1 and CDR2 sequences are SGHTA and FQGNSA. The CDR3, as DNA: TGTGCCAGCAGCTTAGTGACCGACCCCCGAGGCCAGCCCCAGCATTTT. This encodes CASSLVTDPRGQPQHF.

This chain links TRBV29-1 with TRBJ2-2, with 8 bases matching TRBD1. V lost 4 bases and J lost 3; bases outside the gene matches: 7. The CDR3 runs to 15 residues. Germline CDR1 and CDR2: SQVTM and ANQGSEA. The CDR3 loop reads CSVGTGLRYTGELFF. CDR3 bases: TGCAGCGTTGGGACAGGGTTAAGATACACCGGGGAGCTGTTTTTT.

V gene TRBV5-5 combines with J gene TRBJ2-5, with 10 bases identical to TRBD2. Germline V gene sequence: CDR1 SGHKS, CDR2 YYEKEE (reference sequence). With 4 bases clipped from V and 2 bases from J, the junction kept 2 bases outside the gene matches. This CDR3 contains 14 residues. CDR3 amino acids: CASSPTSGQETQYF. CDR3 sequence (DNA): TGTGCCAGCAGCCCGACTAGCGGGCAAGAGACCCAGTACTTC.

The chain links TRBV6-1 to TRBJ2-5; the D gene is possibly TRBD2 (5 bases). This CDR3 has 15 amino acids. The V and J ends lost 0 bases and 5 bases respectively, with 13 bases between them. Germline CDR1 is MNHNS and CDR2 is SASEGT. The CDR3 bases are TGTGCCAGCAGTGAAGCAGGGAGAATGGTCGAGACCCAGTACTTC. Its protein is CASSEAGRMVETQYF.

The chain is built from TRBV5-4 and TRBJ2-5, with 8 bases lining up with TRBD1. CDR1 SGHNT and CDR2 YYREEE come from the germline V gene (reference sequence). The CDR3 is made up of 15 amino acids. The V and J ends lost 0 bases and 3 bases, in that order; junction bases with no gene match: 4. The CDR3 coding sequence is TGTGCCAGCAGCTTGGGACAGGGGCTCGAAGAGACCCAGTACTTC. This gives the protein CASSLGQGLEETQYF.

V usage is TRBV7-9 and J usage is TRBJ1-5, with a weak D call TRBD1 (6 bases). Per germline, CDR1 SEHNR and CDR2 FQNEAQ (reference sequence). Deletions cut 6 bases from V and 1 base from J, with 13 bases between. The CDR3 extends over 15 amino acids. This CDR3 is CASSPRGGSNQPQHF. The CDR3 DNA sequence: TGTGCCAGCAGTCCCCGCGGGGGCAGCAATCAGCCCCAGCATTTT.

This rearrangement joins TRBV19 to TRBJ1-2; TRBD1 agrees at 7 bases. The trim removed 9 bases at V and 2 bases at J, leaving 9 bases unmatched. The CDR3 is made up of 14 amino acids. Germline V lookup: CDR1 LNHDA, CDR2 SQIVND (reference sequence). In DNA, the CDR3 is TGTGCCAGCCTAACTCGACAGGGAAACTATGGCTACACCTTC. It translates to CASLTRQGNYGYTF.

The rearrangement uses TRBV11-3 and TRBJ2-7; D perhaps matches TRBD2 (5 bases). The CDR3 is 14 residues long. The germline V gene encodes CDR1 SGHNT and CDR2 YENEEA. The V end lost 3 bases, the J end lost 3 bases, and 12 bases lay between the germline ends. This CDR3 is CASSFGGGDYEQYF. DNA of the CDR3: TGTGCCAGCAGCTTCGGAGGCGGCGACTACGAGCAGTACTTC.